This T cell receptor beta chain originates from a study of blood T cell repertoires in COVID-19. Study details: The origin of the acute and convalescent COVID-19 samples was the United States, Italy and Spain.

Clones were read by immunoSEQ multiplex PCR, and TCRdb kept only the in-frame ones, dropping some. The top ten clones hold roughly 1.7% of a sample with about 320,000 clones, around 88% of them seen once. Per germline, CDR1 ENHRY and CDR2 SYGVKD. Trimming shortened V by 6 bases and J by 1 base, and 9 bases separated the two germline ends. This CDR3 is 13 amino acids long. This chain links TRBV10-3 with TRBJ2-5; D may be TRBD1 (6 bases). The sample consisted of peripheral blood. The TCR was taken from a young woman with COVID-19, enrolled during active disease. CDR3 DNA sequence: TGTGCCATCAGGAAACAGGGCCAAGAGACCCAGTACTTC. Amino acid sequence: CAIRKQGQETQYF.